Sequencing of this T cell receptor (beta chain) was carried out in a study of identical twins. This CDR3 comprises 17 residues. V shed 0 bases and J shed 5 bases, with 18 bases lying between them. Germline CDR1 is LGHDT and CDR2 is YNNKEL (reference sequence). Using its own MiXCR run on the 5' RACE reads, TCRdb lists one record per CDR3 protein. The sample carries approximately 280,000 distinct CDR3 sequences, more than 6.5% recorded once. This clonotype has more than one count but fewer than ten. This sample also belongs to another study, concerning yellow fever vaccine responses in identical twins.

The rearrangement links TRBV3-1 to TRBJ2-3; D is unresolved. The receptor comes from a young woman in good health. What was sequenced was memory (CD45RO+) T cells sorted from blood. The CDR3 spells CASSQDFGLGVLDTQYF. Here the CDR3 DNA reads TGTGCCAGCAGCCAAGATTTTGGGCTAGGTGTTCTAGATACGCAGTATTTT.